This entry describes one TCR beta chain. Its target antigen remains unknown. No base-level quality is on record; no much larger clone is a single base apart. TCRbeta CDR3 regions were amplified from genomic DNA using the immunoSEQ Assay, a bias-controlled multiplex PCR. On the authors' methods: The number of nucleated cells in each sample was estimated by amplification of reference gene primers within the assay. To quantify the absolute abundance of each unique TCRbeta CDR3 rearrangement, sequence reads were collapsed and filtered. For each sample, productive Simpson clonality was calculated as the square root of Simpson's diversity index across productive rearrangements. Imported from immuneACCESS, the table was reduced by TCRdb to in-frame sequences with V and J called. These copies leave out some clones; in studies compared against another copy, an unresolved V gene accounts for under half, and the cause of the remainder is not known. That table is the source of V, J and clone size, and D and trimming were worked out from the DNA. This sample holds roughly 400,000 clones; 90% were observed only once. The ten largest clones take up roughly 0.66% of the sample.

These data are taken from a study of blood T cell repertoires in COVID-19 (TCRdb year 2020). For the study in its entirety: Collaborator samples came from the United States, Italy and Spain and covered acute and convalescent phases of COVID-19. Where available, HLA class I and class II types were obtained from metadata supplied by the sample provider rather than from assay-based typing. Subjects who had been exposed to COVID-19, were actively infected with it, or had recovered from it provided the deeply sampled blood TCRbeta repertoires that made up the dataset. The material from the prospective study consisted of cDNA or gDNA derived from T cells, B-cell-depleted T cells, or PBMCs. The repertoires were released in a freely available public database meant as a resource for research on the immune response to SARS-CoV-2. The samples were drawn from two sources: the first 160 participants of the ongoing ImmuneRACE study, and fewer than 1,500 subjects contributed by 6 global collaborators. A de-identified subject ID, COVID-19 status, age in years and sex were almost always included in the sample metadata.

In the prospective study, participants were about 18 to 90 years old, resided in 24 geographic areas of the United States, and were enrolled through a virtual design. In the prospective study, cohorts were assigned on the basis of participant-reported clinical history obtained from a screening survey and a study questionnaire. For ImmuneRACE Cohort 3, a participant was defined as recovered based on two consecutive negative NP/OP PCR tests, clearance by a healthcare professional, or resolution of symptoms. In the prospective study, whole blood, serum and a nasopharyngeal or oropharyngeal swab were collected from each participant by mobile phlebotomists. Over an approximately 2-month period, participants in the prospective study had the option of providing additional blood draws and questionnaires. Before DNA extraction, blood samples from the prospective study were shipped at room temperature or frozen.

Results and caveats for the whole study, not just this receptor: The amount of clinical and demographic metadata varied by source and participant and was provided uncurated.

The germline V gene gives CDR1 as SGHTA and CDR2 as FQGTGA. From the cysteine up to the phenylalanine, the CDR3 has a length of 15 residues. Left in the record is the CDR3 DNA by itself, 45 bases read in frame from the first base. Trimming leaves V shorter by 0 bases and J shorter by 7 bases, with the junction holding 4 bases beyond the gene matches. Sequencing was carried out using PBMCs or T cells enriched from blood (not recorded which). The sequence links TRBV7-3 to TRBJ2-1, with 9 junctional bases fitting TRBD2. The sequence was collected from a man between 18 and 29 years old who had recovered from COVID-19. The CDR3 sequence is CASSLTSGSLNEQFF. The DNA reads TGTGCCAGCAGCTTAACTAGCGGGAGTTTGAATGAGCAGTTCTTC.